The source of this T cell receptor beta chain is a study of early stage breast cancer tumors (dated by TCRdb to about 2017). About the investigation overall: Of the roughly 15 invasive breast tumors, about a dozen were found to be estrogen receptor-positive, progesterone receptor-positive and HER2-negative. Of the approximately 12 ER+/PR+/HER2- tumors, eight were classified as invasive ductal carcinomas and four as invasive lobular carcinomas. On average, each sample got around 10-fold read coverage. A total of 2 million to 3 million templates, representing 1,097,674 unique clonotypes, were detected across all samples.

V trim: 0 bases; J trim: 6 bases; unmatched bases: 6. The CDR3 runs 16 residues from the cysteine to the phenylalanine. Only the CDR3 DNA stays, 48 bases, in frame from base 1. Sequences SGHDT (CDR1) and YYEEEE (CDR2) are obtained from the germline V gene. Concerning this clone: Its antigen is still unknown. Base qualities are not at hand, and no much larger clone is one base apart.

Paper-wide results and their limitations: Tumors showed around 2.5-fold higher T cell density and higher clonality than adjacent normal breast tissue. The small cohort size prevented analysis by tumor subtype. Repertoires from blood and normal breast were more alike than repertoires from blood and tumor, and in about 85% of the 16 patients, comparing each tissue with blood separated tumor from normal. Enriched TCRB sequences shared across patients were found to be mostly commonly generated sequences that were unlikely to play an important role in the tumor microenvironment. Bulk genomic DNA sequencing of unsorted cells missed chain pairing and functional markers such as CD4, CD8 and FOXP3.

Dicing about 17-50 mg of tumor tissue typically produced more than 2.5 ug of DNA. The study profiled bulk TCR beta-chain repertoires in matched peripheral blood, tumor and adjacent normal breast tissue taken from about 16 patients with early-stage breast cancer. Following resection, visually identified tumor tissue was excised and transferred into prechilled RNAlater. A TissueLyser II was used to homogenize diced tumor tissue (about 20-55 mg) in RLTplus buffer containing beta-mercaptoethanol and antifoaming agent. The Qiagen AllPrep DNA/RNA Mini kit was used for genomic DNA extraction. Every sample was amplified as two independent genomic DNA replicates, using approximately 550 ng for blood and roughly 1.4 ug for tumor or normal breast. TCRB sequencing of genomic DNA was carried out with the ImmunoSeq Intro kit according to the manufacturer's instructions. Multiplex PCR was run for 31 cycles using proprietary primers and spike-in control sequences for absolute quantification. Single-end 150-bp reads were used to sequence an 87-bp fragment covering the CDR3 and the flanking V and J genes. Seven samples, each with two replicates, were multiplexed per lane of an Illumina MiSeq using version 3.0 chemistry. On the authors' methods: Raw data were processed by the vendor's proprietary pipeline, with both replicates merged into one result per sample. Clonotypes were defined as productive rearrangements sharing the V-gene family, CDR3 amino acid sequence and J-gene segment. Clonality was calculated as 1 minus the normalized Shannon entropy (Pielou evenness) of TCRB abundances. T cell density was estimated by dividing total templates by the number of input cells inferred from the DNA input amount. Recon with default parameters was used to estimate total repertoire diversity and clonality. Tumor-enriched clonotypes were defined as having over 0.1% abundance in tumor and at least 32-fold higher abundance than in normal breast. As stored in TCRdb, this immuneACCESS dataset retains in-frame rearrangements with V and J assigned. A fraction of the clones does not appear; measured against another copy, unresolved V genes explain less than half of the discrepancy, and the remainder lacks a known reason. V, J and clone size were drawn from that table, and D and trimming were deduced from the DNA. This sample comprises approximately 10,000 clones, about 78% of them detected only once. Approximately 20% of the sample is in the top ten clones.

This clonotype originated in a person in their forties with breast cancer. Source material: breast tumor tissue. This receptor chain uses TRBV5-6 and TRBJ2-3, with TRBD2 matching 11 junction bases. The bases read TGTGCCAGCAGCTTGGGACTAGCGGGGATGTTTGATACGCAGTATTTT. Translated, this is CASSLGLAGMFDTQYF.